These 22 T cell receptor beta chains were sequenced from one sample in a study of blood T cell repertoires in COVID-19. Sequencing used immunoSEQ multiplex PCR; TCRdb keeps in-frame clones, though not all of them. Of 60,000 to 75,000 clones in the sample, more than 70% were seen once. Specimen: peripheral blood. These receptor sequences come from a man in his sixties with acute or convalescent COVID-19.

The CDR3 region is CASSPGGQNNSPLHF. The CDR3 DNA is TGTGCCAGCAGCCCTGGGGGACAAAATAATTCACCCCTCCACTTT. This chain links TRBV7-8 with TRBJ1-6, with D maybe TRBD1 (6 bases). The V gene lost 5 bases and the J gene lost 5 bases, with 13 bases spanning the gap. Looked up from germline, CDR1 is SGHVS and CDR2 is FQNEAQ. The CDR3 is 15 residues long.

V is TRBV6-2 or TRBV6-3 and J is TRBJ2-2; the D gene is possibly TRBD2 (6 bases). The CDR3 covers 14 residues. V lost 6 bases to trimming and J lost 5 bases, with 13 bases between them. Germline-derived CDR1 and CDR2 are MNHEY and SVGEGT. The CDR3 nucleotides read TGTGCCAGCAGCTCGATACGGGGGACCGGGGAGCTGTTTTTT. Protein product: CASSSIRGTGELFF.

V usage is TRBV7-8 and J usage is TRBJ2-1, with 7 nucleotides matching TRBD2. V was pared by 4 bases and J by 1 base, with 13 bases of the junction left unmatched. The length of the CDR3 is 18 residues. Germline-derived CDR1 and CDR2 are SGHVS and FQNEAQ. The CDR3 nucleotides read TGTGCCAGCAGCTCACCAACCTCAGCGGGGCGATCCTACAATGAGCAGTTCTTC. This gives the protein CASSSPTSAGRSYNEQFF.

The J gene is TRBJ2-2, the V gene TRBV5-1; D is perhaps TRBD2 (6 bases). The CDR3 runs to 15 residues. Germline assignment: CDR1 SGHRS and CDR2 YFSETQ. Deletions cut 0 bases from V and 6 bases from J, with 12 bases between. DNA for the CDR3: TGCGCCAGCAGCTTGGGACTAGGGGAGGCCGGGGAGCTGTTTTTT. This encodes CASSLGLGEAGELFF.

The rearrangement joins TRBV7-9 to TRBJ1-1; possibly TRBD1 for D (6 bases). The CDR3 extends over 12 amino acids. CDR1 is SEHNR and CDR2 is FQNEAQ in the germline V gene (reference sequence). Trimming took 5 bases from V and 5 from J, leaving 9 bases between them. In DNA form, the CDR3 reads TGTGCCAGCAGCCCAGGGGCGACTGAAGCTTTCTTT. It codes for CASSPGATEAFF.

This clone was seen once. The rearrangement links TRBV11-3 to TRBJ2-3, with D possibly TRBD2 on 6 matching bases. Looked up from germline, CDR1 is SGHNT and CDR2 is YENEEA. V was pared by 3 bases and J by 4 bases, with 14 bases between. The CDR3 length is 15 residues. The DNA for the CDR3 is TGTGCCAGCAGCTTGGGGCGGGGAGGAGCAGATACGCAGTATTTT. Encoded protein: CASSLGRGGADTQYF.

This sequence joins TRBV30 and TRBJ1-1; D is perhaps TRBD1 (5 bases). The CDR3 loop spans 13 amino acids. Trimming pared 8 bases from V and 0 bases from J, leaving 13 bases between. Germline CDR1 GTSNPN, CDR2 SVGIG (reference sequence). The CDR3 loop reads CARGRGMNTEAFF. Here the CDR3 DNA reads TGTGCCCGGGGAAGGGGCATGAACACTGAAGCTTTCTTT.

The genes are TRBV7-9 and TRBJ1-3; D not certain. Trimming cost V 5 bases and J 10 bases, with 18 bases left between them. The CDR3 loop spans 14 amino acids. Germline V gene data show CDR1 as SEHNR and CDR2 as FQNEAQ (reference sequence). In nucleotides, the CDR3 is TGTGCCAGCAGCCCCGCACTCAGGCCTCGGACCATATATTTT. Its translation is CASSPALRPRTIYF.

This clone appeared a few times. The chain combines TRBV5-4 with TRBJ1-4; 11 bases map to TRBD1. V gave up 1 base and J gave up 8 bases; unmatched junction bases: 10. CDR3 length: 17 residues. The germline V gene has CDR1 SGHNT and CDR2 YYREEE (reference sequence). CDR3 loop: CASSLPQDRGPDEKLFF. CDR3 sequence (DNA): TGTGCCAGCAGCTTGCCCCAGGACAGGGGGCCGGACGAAAAACTGTTTTTT.

The genes are TRBV10-3 and TRBJ1-1, with a tentative D call TRBD1 (6 bases). Germline-derived CDR1 and CDR2 are ENHRY and SYGVKD. The V end was cut by 7 bases, the J end by 3 bases, with 12 bases between. This CDR3 is built from 13 residues. The CDR3 spells CAINQGIDTEAFF. In DNA form, the CDR3 reads TGTGCCATCAACCAGGGGATCGACACTGAAGCTTTCTTT.

As regards this clone: Germline is not matched at one junction end, which may reflect a read error. The chain uses TRBV13 and TRBJ2-1; possibly TRBD2 for D (6 bases). The V gene's germline CDR1 is PRHDT and CDR2 FYEKMQ (reference sequence). The CDR3 is 12 residues long. The CDR3 loop is CASSSPWAGLIF. CDR3 coding DNA: TGTGCCAGCAGCTCCCCTTGGGCGGGACTTATCTTC.

This clone occurred a few times. This chain uses TRBV5-6 with TRBJ2-5, with 7 nucleotides matching TRBD1. Germline CDR1 SGHDT, CDR2 YYEEEE. After removal of 0 bases from V and 1 base from J, the junction contained 3 bases not matched to a gene. The CDR3 has 15 amino acids. The CDR3 region has the DNA TGTGCCAGCAGCTTGGCAGGGGGAGTCCAAGAGACCCAGTACTTC. The encoded protein is CASSLAGGVQETQYF.

The chain has TRBV18 and TRBJ2-1; TRBD2 matches at 10 bases. From germline, CDR1 is KGHSH and CDR2 LQKENI. With V trimmed by 0 bases and J by 4 bases, 0 bases remained unmatched. This CDR3 comprises 15 residues. CDR3 loop: CASSPPSGGYNEQFF. CDR3 nucleotide sequence: TGTGCCAGCTCACCACCTAGCGGGGGGTACAATGAGCAGTTCTTC. The complete variable domain, with remaining parts taken from reference TRBV18 and TRBJ2-1, reads NAGVMQNPRHLVRRRGQEARLRCSPMKGHSHVYWYRQLPEEGLKFMVYLQKENIIDESGMPKERFSAEFPKEGPSILRIQQVVRGDSAAYFCASSPPSGGYNEQFFGPGTRLTVL.

The chain is built from TRBV6-1 and TRBJ1-4, with 9 bases identical to TRBD1. The CDR3 spans 15 residues. Germline CDR1 and CDR2: MNHNS and SASEGT. V lost 2 bases and J lost 8; bases outside the gene matches: 6. DNA for the CDR3: TGTGCCAGCAGTGAATCCGGGACAGGGAAGGAAAAACTGTTTTTT. The encoded protein is CASSESGTGKEKLFF.

The rearrangement links TRBV30 to TRBJ1-6; a possible D gene is TRBD1 (5 bases). Germline loops: CDR1 GTSNPN, CDR2 SVGIG (reference sequence). CDR3 length: 13 residues. V dropped 7 bases and J dropped 10 bases, with 17 bases sitting between them. As DNA, the CDR3 is TGTGCCTCCGGGAGGGACCTAAGCTCACCCCTCCACTTT. Protein product: CASGRDLSSPLHF.

The chain recombines TRBV7-2 with TRBJ2-1; 9 bases map to TRBD2. The CDR3 loop spans 16 amino acids. Germline CDR1 reads SGHTA; CDR2 reads FQGNSA. V was pared by 4 bases and J by 6 bases, with 10 bases of the junction left unmatched. CDR3 coding DNA: TGTGCCAGCAGCTCAGGTGCATTAGCGGGGGCCAATGAGCAGTTCTTC. Residues: CASSSGALAGANEQFF. Together with reference TRBV7-2 and TRBJ2-1, the CDR3 gives the full variable domain: GAGVSQSPSNKVTEKGKDVELRCDPISGHTALYWYRQSLGQGLEFLIYFQGNSAPDKSGLPSDRFSAERTGGSVSTLTIQRTQQEDSAVYLCASSSGALAGANEQFFGPGTRLTVL.

The chain employs TRBV5-6 and TRBJ1-1; the D is unclear. This CDR3 comprises 11 residues. Germline V lookup: CDR1 SGHDT, CDR2 YYEEEE. Trimming removed 3 bases at V and 7 bases at J, with 7 bases between. CDR3 bases: TGTGCCAGCAGCTGGGCAGGTGAAGCTTTCTTT. It is translated as CASSWAGEAFF.

This chain links TRBV18 with TRBJ1-2; the D is unclear. CDR1 and CDR2 (germline): KGHSH, LQKENI. CDR3 length: 12 residues. Between the trimmed V and J ends, which lost 1 base and 6 bases, there was a span of 6 bases. CDR3 nucleotide sequence: TGTGCCAGCTCACCACAGGGAGATGGCTACACCTTC. Protein: CASSPQGDGYTF.

This clone was found once. The chain recombines TRBV6-1 with TRBJ2-5; 7 bases agree with TRBD1. There are 13 residues in the CDR3. V gave up 1 base and J gave up 6 bases; unmatched junction bases: 2. CDR1 is MNHNS and CDR2 is SASEGT in the germline V gene. The CDR3 bases are TGTGCCAGCAGTGAAGGACAGGGAAAGACCCAGTACTTC. This encodes CASSEGQGKTQYF.

The chain has TRBV2 and TRBJ2-1; 13 bases align to TRBD2. Germline CDR1 and CDR2: SNHLY and FYNNEI. V lost 4 bases, J lost 7 bases, and 7 bases stayed unmatched. The CDR3 runs to 16 residues. The DNA of the CDR3 is TGTGCCAGCAGTGTTTGGACTAGCGGGGGCGGGAATGAGCAGTTCTTC. It specifies CASSVWTSGGGNEQFF.

The V gene is TRBV4-1, the J gene TRBJ2-3; D is ambiguous. Trimming took 0 bases from V and 9 from J, leaving 13 bases between them. CDR1 and CDR2 (germline): MGHRA, YSYEKL. CDR3 length: 14 amino acids. The CDR3 loop reads CASSQESKLGTQYF. DNA of the CDR3: TGCGCCAGCAGCCAAGAATCGAAGCTAGGAACGCAGTATTTT.

The V gene is TRBV12-3 or TRBV12-4, the J gene TRBJ2-3, with D possibly matching TRBD2 (5 bases). V lost 7 bases and J 3 bases, leaving 11 bases between the germline ends. The length of the CDR3 is 13 residues. The CDR3 DNA reads TGTGCCAGCACCCCTAGGAGGACAGATACGCAGTATTTT. This gives the protein CASTPRRTDTQYF.